This T cell receptor beta chain was profiled in a study of CD8 T cells in Susac syndrome. The CDR3 length is 16 residues. Germline assignment: CDR1 SEHNR and CDR2 FQNEAQ (reference sequence). The V end lost 1 base, the J end lost 6 bases, and 18 bases lay between the germline ends. The multiple sclerosis controls consisted of treatment-naive patients with relapsing-remitting disease, either stable or active. Bulk CD8+ and CD4+ cells came from magnetic negative isolation; CD8+ TEMRA by FACS. An input of about 0.45 to 1 ug of RNA was subjected to reverse transcription using random hexamers. Multiplex PCR with immunoSEQ amplified the TCR beta CDR3 across 54 Vbeta and 13 Jbeta. TCRdb passed the immunoSEQ multiplex PCR reads through MiXCR, listing each CDR3 protein once. Among 100,000 to 150,000 distinct CDR3 sequences listed, approximately 93% were seen once.

This sequence joins TRBV7-9 and TRBJ2-5; weak D call: TRBD1 (6 bases). This clonotype originated in a human donor with multiple sclerosis. The sequenced sample was CD8+ T cells from PBMCs. The CDR3 nucleotides read TGTGCCAGCAGCTTAGTCGAGACAGGCCCGGGGAAGACCCAGTACTTC. As protein: CASSLVETGPGKTQYF.